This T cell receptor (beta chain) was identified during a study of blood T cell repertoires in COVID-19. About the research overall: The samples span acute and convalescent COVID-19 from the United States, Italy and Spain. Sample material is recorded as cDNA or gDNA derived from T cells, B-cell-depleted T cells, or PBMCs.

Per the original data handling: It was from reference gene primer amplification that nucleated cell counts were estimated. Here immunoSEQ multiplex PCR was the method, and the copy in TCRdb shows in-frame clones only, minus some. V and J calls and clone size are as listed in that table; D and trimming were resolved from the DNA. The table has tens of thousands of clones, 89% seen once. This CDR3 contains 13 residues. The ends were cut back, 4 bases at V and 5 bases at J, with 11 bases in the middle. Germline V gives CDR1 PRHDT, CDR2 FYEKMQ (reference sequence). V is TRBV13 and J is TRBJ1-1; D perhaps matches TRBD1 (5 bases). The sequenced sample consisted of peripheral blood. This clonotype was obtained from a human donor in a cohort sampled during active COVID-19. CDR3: CASSYPRATEAFF. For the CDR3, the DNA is TGTGCCAGCAGCTACCCCAGGGCTACTGAAGCTTTCTTT.